This T cell receptor (beta chain) was documented in a study of a mutant IDH1 vaccine in newly diagnosed glioma. The study's findings and limits: Top-clonotype changes in peripheral T cells seemed unrelated to pseudoprogression.

This CDR3 has 16 residues. Germline V gene data show CDR1 as MNHEY and CDR2 as SMNVEV (reference sequence). Trimming took 3 bases from V and 8 from J, leaving 22 bases between them. With respect to this clone: No antigen is known for it.

Time point defined: week 35, safety follow-up. The study gave 300 ug of mutant IDH1 20-mer peptide per vaccine dose, with topical imiquimod. Each tumor in the donors was a new WHO grade 3 or 4 astrocytoma, IDH1-mutant and ATRX-lost. Using immunoSEQ multiplex PCR, the repertoire was profiled, and TCRdb retains in-frame clones only, with some absent. The sample includes roughly 60,000 clones, roughly 71% of them seen just once. The gene calls are TRBV27 and TRBJ1-2; D is perhaps TRBD1 (6 bases). The material sequenced was PBMCs, taken from a glioma patient whose treatment included an IDH1 peptide vaccine. The clonotype was recovered from a man aged 45 to 65 with glioma. This chain's CDR3 is CASSLGAVGGAGGYTF. In DNA, the CDR3 is TGTGCCAGCAGTTTGGGGGCCGTGGGAGGGGCGGGGGGCTACACCTTC.